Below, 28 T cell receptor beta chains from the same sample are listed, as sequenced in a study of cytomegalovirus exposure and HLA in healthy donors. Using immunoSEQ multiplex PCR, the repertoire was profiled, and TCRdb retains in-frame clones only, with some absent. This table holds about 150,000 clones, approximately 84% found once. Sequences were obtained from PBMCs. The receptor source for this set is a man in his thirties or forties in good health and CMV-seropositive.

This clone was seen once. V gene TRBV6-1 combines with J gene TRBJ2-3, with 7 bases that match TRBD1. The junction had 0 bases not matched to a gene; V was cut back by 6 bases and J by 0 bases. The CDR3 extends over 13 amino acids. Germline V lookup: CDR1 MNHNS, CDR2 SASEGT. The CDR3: CASRDRSTDTQYF. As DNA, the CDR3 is TGTGCCAGCAGGGACAGGAGCACAGATACGCAGTATTTT.

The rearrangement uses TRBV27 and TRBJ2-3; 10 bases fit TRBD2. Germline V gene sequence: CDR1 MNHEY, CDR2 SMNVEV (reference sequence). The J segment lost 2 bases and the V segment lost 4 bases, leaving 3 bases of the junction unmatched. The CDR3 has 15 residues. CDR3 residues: CASSSGLALTDTQYF. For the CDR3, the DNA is TGTGCCAGCAGTTCGGGACTAGCGCTCACAGATACGCAGTATTTT.

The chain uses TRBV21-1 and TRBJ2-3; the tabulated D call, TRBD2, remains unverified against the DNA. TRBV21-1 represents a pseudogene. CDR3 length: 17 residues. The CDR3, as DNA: TGTGCCAGCAGCAAAGCACCTAGCGGGGGGGCCACAGATACGCAGTATTTT. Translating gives CASSKAPSGGATDTQYF.

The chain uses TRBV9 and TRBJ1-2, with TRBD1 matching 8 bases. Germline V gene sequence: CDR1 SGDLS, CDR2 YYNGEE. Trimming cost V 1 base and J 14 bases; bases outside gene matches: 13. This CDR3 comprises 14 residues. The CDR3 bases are TGTGCCAGCAGCGTATCGATGGAGGACAGGGTCGGGACCTTC. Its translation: CASSVSMEDRVGTF.

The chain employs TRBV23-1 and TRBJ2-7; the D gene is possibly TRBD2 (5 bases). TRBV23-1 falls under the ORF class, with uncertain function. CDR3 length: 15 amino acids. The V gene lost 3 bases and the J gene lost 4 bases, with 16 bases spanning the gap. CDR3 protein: CASSHPPVEGYEQYF. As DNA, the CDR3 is TGCGCCAGCAGTCACCCCCCCGTCGAGGGTTACGAGCAGTACTTC.

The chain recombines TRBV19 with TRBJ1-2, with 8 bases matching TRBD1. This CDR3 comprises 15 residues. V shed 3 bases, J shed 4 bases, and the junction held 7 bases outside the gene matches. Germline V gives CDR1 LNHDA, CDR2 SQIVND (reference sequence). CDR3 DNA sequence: TGTGCCAGTAGTATGGACAGGGTAAGAGCCTATGGCTACACCTTC. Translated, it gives CASSMDRVRAYGYTF.

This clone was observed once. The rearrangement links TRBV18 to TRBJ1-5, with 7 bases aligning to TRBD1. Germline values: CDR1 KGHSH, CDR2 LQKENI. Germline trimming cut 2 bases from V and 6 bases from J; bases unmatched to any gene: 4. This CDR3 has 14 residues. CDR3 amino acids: CASSPEKGAQPQHF. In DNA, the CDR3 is TGTGCCAGCTCACCAGAGAAGGGGGCTCAGCCCCAGCATTTT.

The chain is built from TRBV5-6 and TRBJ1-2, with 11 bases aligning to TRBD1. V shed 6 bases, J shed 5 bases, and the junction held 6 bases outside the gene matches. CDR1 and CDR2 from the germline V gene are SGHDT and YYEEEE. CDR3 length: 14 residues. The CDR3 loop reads CASIRTGGAYGYTF. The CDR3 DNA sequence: TGTGCCAGCATACGGACAGGGGGCGCGTATGGCTACACCTTC.

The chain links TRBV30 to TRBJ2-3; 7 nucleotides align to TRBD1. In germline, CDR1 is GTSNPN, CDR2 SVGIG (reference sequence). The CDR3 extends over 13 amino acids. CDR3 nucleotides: TGTGCACGGGCCACAGGGGCCACAGATACGCAGTATTTT. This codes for CARATGATDTQYF.

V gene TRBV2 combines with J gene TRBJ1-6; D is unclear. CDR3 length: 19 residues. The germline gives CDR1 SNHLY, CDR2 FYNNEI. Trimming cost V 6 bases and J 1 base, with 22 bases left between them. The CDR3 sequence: CASRGAISSRGSYNSPLHF. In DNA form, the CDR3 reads TGTGCCAGCAGAGGAGCAATTTCCTCGAGAGGGTCCTATAATTCACCCCTCCACTTT.

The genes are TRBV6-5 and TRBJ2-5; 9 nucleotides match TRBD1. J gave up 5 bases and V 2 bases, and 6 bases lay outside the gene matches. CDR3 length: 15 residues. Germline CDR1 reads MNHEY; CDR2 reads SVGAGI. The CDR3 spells CASSYGGTGRETQYF. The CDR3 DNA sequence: TGTGCCAGCAGTTACGGAGGGACAGGGCGGGAGACCCAGTACTTC.

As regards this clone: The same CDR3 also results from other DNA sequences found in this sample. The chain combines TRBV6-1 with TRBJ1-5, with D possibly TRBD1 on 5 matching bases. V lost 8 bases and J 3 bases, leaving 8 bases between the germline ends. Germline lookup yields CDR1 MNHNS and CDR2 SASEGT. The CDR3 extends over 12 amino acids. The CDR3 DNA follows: TGTGCCAGCTCCAGGGACAATCAGCCCCAGCATTTT. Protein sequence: CASSRDNQPQHF.

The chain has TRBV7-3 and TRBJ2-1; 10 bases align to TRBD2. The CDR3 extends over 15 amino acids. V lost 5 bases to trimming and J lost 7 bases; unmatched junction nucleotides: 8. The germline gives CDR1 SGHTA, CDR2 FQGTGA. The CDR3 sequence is CASSISGGAGNEQFF. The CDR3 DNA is TGTGCCAGCAGCATAAGCGGGGGGGCGGGGAATGAGCAGTTCTTC.

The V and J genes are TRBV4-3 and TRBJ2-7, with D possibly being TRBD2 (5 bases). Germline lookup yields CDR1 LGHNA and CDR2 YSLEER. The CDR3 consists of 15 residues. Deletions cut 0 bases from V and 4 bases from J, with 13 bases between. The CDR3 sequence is CASSQDRGQIYEQYF. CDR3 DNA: TGCGCCAGCAGCCAAGATCGAGGGCAGATATACGAGCAGTACTTC.

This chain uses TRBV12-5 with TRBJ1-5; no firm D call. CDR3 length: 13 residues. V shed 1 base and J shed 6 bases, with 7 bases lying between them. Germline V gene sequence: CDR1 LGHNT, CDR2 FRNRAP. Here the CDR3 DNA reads TGTGCTAGTGGTTTGGGCAGCGGTCAGCCCCAGCATTTT. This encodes CASGLGSGQPQHF. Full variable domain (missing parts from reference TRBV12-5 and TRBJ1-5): DARVTQTPRHKVTEMGQEVTMRCQPILGHNTVFWYRQTMMQGLELLAYFRNRAPLDDSGMPKDRFSAEMPDATLATLKIQPSEPRDSAVYFCASGLGSGQPQHFGDGTRLSIL.

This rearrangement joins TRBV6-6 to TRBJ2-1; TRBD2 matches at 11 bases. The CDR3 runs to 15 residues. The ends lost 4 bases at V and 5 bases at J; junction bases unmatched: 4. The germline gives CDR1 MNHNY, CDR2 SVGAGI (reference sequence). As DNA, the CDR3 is TGTGCCAGCAGTTCCCCTAGCGGGGGGAACAATGAGCAGTTCTTC. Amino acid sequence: CASSSPSGGNNEQFF.

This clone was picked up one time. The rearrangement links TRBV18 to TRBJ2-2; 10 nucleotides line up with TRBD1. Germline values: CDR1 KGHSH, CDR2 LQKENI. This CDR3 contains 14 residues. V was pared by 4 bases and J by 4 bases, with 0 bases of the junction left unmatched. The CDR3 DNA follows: TGTGCCAGCTCACGGGACAGGGGCACCGGGGAGCTGTTTTTT. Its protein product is CASSRDRGTGELFF. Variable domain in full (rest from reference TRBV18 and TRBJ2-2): NAGVMQNPRHLVRRRGQEARLRCSPMKGHSHVYWYRQLPEEGLKFMVYLQKENIIDESGMPKERFSAEFPKEGPSILRIQQVVRGDSAAYFCASSRDRGTGELFFGEGSRLTVL.

The CDR3 loop is CASSVLTGSSYEQYF. In DNA form, the CDR3 reads TGTGCCAGCAGTGTTCTGACAGGGAGCTCCTACGAGCAGTACTTC. The V and J genes are TRBV6-1 and TRBJ2-7, with 7 bases lining up with TRBD1. The CDR3 is made up of 15 amino acids. With 4 bases clipped from V and 0 bases from J, the junction kept 6 bases outside the gene matches. Germline V gene sequence: CDR1 MNHNS, CDR2 SASEGT.

The CDR3: CASPEPGGKKTQYF. The CDR3 DNA is TGTGCCAGCCCCGAACCGGGGGGGAAAAAGACCCAGTACTTC. The chain combines TRBV18 with TRBJ2-5; 8 bases map to TRBD2. The CDR3 totals 14 residues. From germline, CDR1 is KGHSH and CDR2 LQKENI. The trim removed 8 bases at V and 6 bases at J, leaving 11 bases unmatched.

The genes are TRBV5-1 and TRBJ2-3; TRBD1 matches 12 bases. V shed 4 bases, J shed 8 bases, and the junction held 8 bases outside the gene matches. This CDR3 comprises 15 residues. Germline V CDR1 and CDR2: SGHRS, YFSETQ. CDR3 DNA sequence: TGCGCCAGCAGCCCCCTGGGACAGGGGGCCGGTACGCAGTATTTT. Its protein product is CASSPLGQGAGTQYF.

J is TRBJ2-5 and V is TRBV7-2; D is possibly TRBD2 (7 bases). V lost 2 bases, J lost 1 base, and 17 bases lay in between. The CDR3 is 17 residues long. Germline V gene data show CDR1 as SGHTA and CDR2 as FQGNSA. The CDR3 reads CASSLRTGGRVQETQYF. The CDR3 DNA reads TGTGCCAGCAGCTTACGGACGGGGGGCAGGGTCCAAGAGACCCAGTACTTC.

CDR3 protein: CASSLPGQGVQPQHF. The CDR3 nucleotides read TGTGCCAGTAGTCTGCCGGGACAGGGCGTTCAGCCCCAGCATTTT. This chain connects TRBV19 to TRBJ1-5, with 9 bases matching TRBD1. Germline trimming cut 5 bases from V and 6 bases from J; bases unmatched to any gene: 8. In germline, CDR1 is LNHDA, CDR2 SQIVND (reference sequence). The CDR3 runs to 15 residues.

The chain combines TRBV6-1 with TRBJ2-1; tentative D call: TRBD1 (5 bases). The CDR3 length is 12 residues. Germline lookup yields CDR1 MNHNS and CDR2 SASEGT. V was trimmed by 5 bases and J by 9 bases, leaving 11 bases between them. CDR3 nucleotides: TGTGCCAGCAGTTTCCAGGGTTCTGAGCAGTTCTTC. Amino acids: CASSFQGSEQFF.

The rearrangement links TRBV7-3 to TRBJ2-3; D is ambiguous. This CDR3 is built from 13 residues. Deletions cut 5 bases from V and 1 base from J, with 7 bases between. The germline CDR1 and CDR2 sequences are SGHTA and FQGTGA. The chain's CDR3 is CASSAEGTDTQYF. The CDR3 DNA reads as TGTGCCAGCAGCGCCGAGGGCACAGATACGCAGTATTTT.

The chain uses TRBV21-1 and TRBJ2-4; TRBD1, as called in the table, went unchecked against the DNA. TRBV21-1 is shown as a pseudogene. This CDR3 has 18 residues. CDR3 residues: CASSTRDRGSLAKNIQYF. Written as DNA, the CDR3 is TGTGCCAGCAGCACACGGGACAGGGGGTCCCTAGCCAAAAACATTCAGTACTTC.

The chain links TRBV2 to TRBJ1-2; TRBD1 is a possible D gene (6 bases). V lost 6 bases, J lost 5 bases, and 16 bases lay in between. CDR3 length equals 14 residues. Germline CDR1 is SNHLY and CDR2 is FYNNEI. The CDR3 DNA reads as TGTGCCAGCAGCGTAACGGGGGGCAAGTATGGCTACACCTTC. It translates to CASSVTGGKYGYTF.

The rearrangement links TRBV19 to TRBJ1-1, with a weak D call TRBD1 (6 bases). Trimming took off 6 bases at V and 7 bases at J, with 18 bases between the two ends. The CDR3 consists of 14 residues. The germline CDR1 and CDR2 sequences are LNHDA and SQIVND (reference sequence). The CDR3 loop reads CASRVQGSHYEAFF. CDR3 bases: TGTGCCAGTAGAGTACAGGGTAGCCACTATGAAGCTTTCTTT.

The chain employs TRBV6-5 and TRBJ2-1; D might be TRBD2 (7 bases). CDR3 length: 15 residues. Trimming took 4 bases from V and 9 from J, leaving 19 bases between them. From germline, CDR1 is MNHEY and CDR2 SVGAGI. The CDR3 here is CASSLGGAPKGEQFF. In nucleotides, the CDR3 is TGTGCCAGCAGTTTGGGGGGGGCCCCCAAAGGTGAGCAGTTCTTC.